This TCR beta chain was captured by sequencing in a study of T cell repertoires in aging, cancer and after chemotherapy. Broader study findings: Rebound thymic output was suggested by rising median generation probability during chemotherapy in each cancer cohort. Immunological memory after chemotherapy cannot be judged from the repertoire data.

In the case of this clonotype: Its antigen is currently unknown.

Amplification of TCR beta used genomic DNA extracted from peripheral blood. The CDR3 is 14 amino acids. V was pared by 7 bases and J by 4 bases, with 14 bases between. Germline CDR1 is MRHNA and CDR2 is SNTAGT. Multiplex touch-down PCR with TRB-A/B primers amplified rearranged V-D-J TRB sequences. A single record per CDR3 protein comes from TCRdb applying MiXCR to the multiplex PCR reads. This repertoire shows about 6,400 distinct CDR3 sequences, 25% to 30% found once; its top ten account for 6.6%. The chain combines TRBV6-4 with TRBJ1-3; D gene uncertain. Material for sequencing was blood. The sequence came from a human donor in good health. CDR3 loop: CASKRTPFGNTIYF. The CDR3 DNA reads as TGTGCCAGCAAGAGGACTCCCTTCGGAAACACCATATATTTT.